A selection of T cell receptor beta chains follows, all from one sample in a study of T cells after posttransplantation cyclophosphamide. Some clones are missing from TCRdb's copy, which holds only in-frame ones; the method was immunoSEQ multiplex PCR. The table lists roughly 14,000 clones, 80% to 90% of them singletons. Specimen: PBMCs, collected after an allogeneic stem cell transplant with a calcineurin inhibitor and methotrexate. All receptors derive from a male patient aged 50 or older who received an allogeneic stem cell transplant from an unrelated donor, was CMV-positive, and had chronic GVHD only. These T cells may partly come from the graft donor. Each CDR3 is given with its conserved first and last residue. Fields, in order: clone size, J gene, V gene, D gene, CDR3 protein, CDR3 DNA. A D gene is named only where the DNA matches it firmly. Some rows mark clone size as missing; the rest say once, few, many or name a class of expanded clone.

>-|TRBJ1-2|TRBV5-1|-
CASSPTGGNQGYTF
TGCGCCAGCAGCCCGACGGGAGGTAATCAAGGCTACACCTTC
>-|TRBJ2-7|TRBV9|-
CASSGRGTYEQYF
TGTGCCAGCAGCGGTCGGGGGACCTACGAGCAGTACTTC
>-|TRBJ2-5|TRBV7-3|-
CASSRNSQEAQYF
TGTGCCAGCTCAAGAAACTCCCAAGAGGCCCAGTACTTC
>few|TRBJ1-1|TRBV7-7|-
CASSYSRGYGEVAFF
TGTGCCAGCAGCTACTCTAGAGGGTATGGGGAGGTAGCTTTCTTT
>-|TRBJ2-5|TRBV7-2|TRBD1
CASSYSTGNVDETQYF
TGTGCCAGCAGCTATTCGACAGGGAACGTAGACGAGACCCAGTACTTC
>-|TRBJ1-5|TRBV19|-
CASSIDRVRGLGNQPQHF
TGTGCCAGTAGTATAGATCGGGTACGGGGGTTGGGCAATCAGCCCCAGCATTTT
>-|TRBJ1-2|TRBV11-2|-
CASSLRFVDGYTF
TGTGCCAGCAGCTTGAGGTTTGTCGATGGCTACACCTTC
>once|TRBJ2-2|TRBV19|TRBD1
CASSIAGDRGTGELFF
TGTGCCAGTAGTATAGCCGGTGACAGGGGGACCGGGGAGCTGTTTTTT
>-|TRBJ1-4|TRBV7-9|-
CASSPDPQGLNEKLFF
TGTGCCAGCAGCCCAGACCCTCAGGGCTTGAATGAAAAACTGTTTTTT
>few|TRBJ2-5|TRBV6-1|-
CASSQRGETQYF
TGTGCCAGCAGCCAAAGGGGGGAGACCCAGTACTTC
>-|TRBJ1-4|TRBV6-5|-
CASSYRGSGKLFF
TGTGCCAGCAGTTACAGGGGATCAGGAAAACTGTTTTTT
>medium-sized|TRBJ1-1|TRBV19|-
CASSIWEGGNTEAFF
TGTGCCAGTAGTATCTGGGAGGGGGGAAACACTGAAGCTTTCTTT
>-|TRBJ2-1|TRBV10-3|TRBD2
CAISGGGAGVGDEQFF
TGTGCCATCAGTGGCGGCGGGGCGGGGGTCGGAGATGAGCAGTTCTTC
>-|TRBJ2-7|TRBV6-1|-
CASSPPGGQPGQYF
TGTGCCAGCAGTCCTCCCGGGGGGCAACCGGGGCAGTACTTC
>-|TRBJ1-1|TRBV28|-
CASSLRRGLWTEAFF
TGTGCCAGCAGTCTCCGTCGGGGTTTATGGACTGAAGCTTTCTTT
>-|TRBJ1-4|TRBV9|-
CASSVGEREREELFF
TGTGCCAGCAGCGTAGGGGAGAGGGAGAGGGAAGAGCTGTTTTTT
>once|TRBJ2-7|TRBV28|-
CASSFRGSYEQYF
TGTGCCAGCAGTTTTAGAGGCTCCTACGAGCAGTACTTC
>-|TRBJ1-1|TRBV6-5|-
CASSYTIDRHAEAFF
TGTGCCAGCAGTTACACAATAGATAGACATGCTGAAGCTTTCTTT
>-|TRBJ2-2|TRBV9|TRBD2
CASSVGLALGAGELFF
TGTGCCAGCAGCGTAGGACTAGCATTGGGCGCCGGGGAGCTGTTTTTT
>-|TRBJ2-1|TRBV28|TRBD2
CASRSSGRRYNEQFF
TGTGCCAGCAGATCTAGCGGGAGAAGGTACAATGAGCAGTTCTTC
>few|TRBJ2-1|TRBV28|TRBD1
CASSSPTGGSYNEQFF
TGTGCCAGCAGTTCGCCGACAGGGGGCTCCTACAATGAGCAGTTCTTC
>-|TRBJ1-1|TRBV6-6|-
CASSLRLAGPGTEAFF
TGTGCCAGCAGTTTACGCCTGGCAGGCCCGGGGACTGAAGCTTTCTTT
>-|TRBJ2-7|TRBV10-1|TRBD1
CASSPGTGVSYEQYF
TGCGCCAGCAGCCCCGGGACAGGTGTCTCCTACGAGCAGTACTTC
>-|TRBJ1-1|TRBV6-6|-
CASSLTGGDNTEAFF
TGTGCCAGCAGTTTAACAGGTGGAGACAACACTGAAGCTTTCTTT
>-|TRBJ1-4|TRBV4-3|TRBD1
CASSQVTGRTNEKLFF
TGCGCCAGCAGCCAAGTGACAGGGCGAACTAATGAAAAACTGTTTTTT
>-|TRBJ1-3|TRBV6-1|-
CASSAGQRFSGNTIYF
TGTGCCAGCAGTGCCGGACAGCGGTTCTCTGGAAACACCATATATTTT
>-|TRBJ1-1|TRBV14|TRBD1
CASSSRPRGSTEAFF
TGTGCCAGCAGCAGCCGCCCCAGGGGGTCCACTGAAGCTTTCTTT
>-|TRBJ2-7|TRBV5-1|-
CASRRGGNEQYF
TGCGCCAGTCGGCGAGGCGGAAACGAGCAGTACTTC
>-|TRBJ2-1|TRBV27|TRBD2
CASSGGTSGKAGNEQFF
TGTGCCAGCAGTGGGGGGACTAGCGGGAAGGCGGGCAATGAGCAGTTCTTC
>-|TRBJ2-6|TRBV28|-
CASSSPGRGANVLTF
TGTGCCAGCAGTTCTCCAGGGCGTGGGGCCAACGTCCTGACTTTC
>-|TRBJ1-1|TRBV7-9|-
CASSFRTQNTEAFF
TGTGCCAGCAGCTTTAGGACTCAGAACACTGAAGCTTTCTTT
>-|TRBJ2-3|TRBV11-3|-
CASSPSAERNTDTQYF
TGTGCCAGCAGCCCCAGCGCTGAAAGGAACACAGATACGCAGTATTTT
>-|TRBJ1-2|TRBV19|TRBD1
CASSIDLSGTAYGYTF
TGTGCCAGTAGTATAGATCTATCTGGGACAGCGTATGGCTACACCTTC
>-|TRBJ2-1|TRBV19|TRBD2
CASSTSGGANEQFF
TGTGCCAGTAGTACGAGCGGGGGGGCCAATGAGCAGTTCTTC
>-|TRBJ2-3|TRBV4-3|-
CASSQDWRETFTDTQYF
TGCGCCAGCAGCCAAGATTGGAGGGAGACATTCACAGATACGCAGTATTTT
>-|TRBJ1-1|TRBV5-1|TRBD1
CASRAGTGGTRASEAFF
TGCGCCAGCAGGGCGGGGACAGGGGGGACCAGAGCTTCTGAAGCTTTCTTT
>few|TRBJ1-4|TRBV19|-
CASSIGGQRLNEKLFF
TGTGCCAGTAGTATCGGCGGACAGAGACTTAATGAAAAACTGTTTTTT
>few|TRBJ1-2|TRBV19|-
CASSMDRSGYTF
TGTGCCAGTAGTATGGACAGATCCGGCTACACCTTC
>-|TRBJ2-3|TRBV5-1|TRBD2
CASNERGGFTDTQYF
TGCGCCAGCAACGAGCGGGGAGGATTCACAGATACGCAGTATTTT
>once|TRBJ1-6|TRBV2|-
CASSDQGSYNSPLHF
TGTGCCAGCAGTGACCAGGGCTCCTATAATTCACCCCTCCACTTT
>-|TRBJ1-1|TRBV18|-
CASSPSLAEAFF
TGTGCCAGCTCACCCTCACTAGCCGAAGCTTTCTTT
>once|TRBJ1-2|TRBV6-6|-
CASSYRRSYGYTF
TGTGCCAGCAGTTACAGGAGGTCTTATGGCTACACCTTC
>-|TRBJ1-2|TRBV7-2|-
CASSLGMGGGYTF
TGTGCCAGCAGCTTAGGGATGGGGGGGGGCTACACCTTC
>-|TRBJ2-7|TRBV5-5|TRBD1
CASSFGTGSYEQYF
TGTGCCAGCAGCTTTGGGACAGGGTCCTACGAGCAGTACTTC
>once|TRBJ1-2|TRBV28|TRBD1
CASSPRDRINYGYTF
TGTGCCAGCAGTCCCCGGGACAGGATTAACTATGGCTACACCTTC
>few|TRBJ1-4|TRBV28|-
CASSPGDPRNEKLFF
TGTGCCAGCAGCCCAGGGGACCCAAGGAATGAAAAACTGTTTTTT
>-|TRBJ1-2|TRBV4-2|-
CASSQEGGNYGYTF
TGTGCCAGCAGCCAAGAGGGAGGTAACTATGGCTACACCTTC
>-|TRBJ2-3|TRBV27|TRBD1
CASSPQTSPTFWTGSSTDTQYF
TGTGCCAGCAGTCCACAAACCTCGCCTACCTTTTGGACAGGGAGTTCCACAGATACGCAGTATTTT
>-|TRBJ2-5|TRBV28|-
CASSAQAGRETQYF
TGTGCCAGCAGTGCACAGGCCGGGCGGGAGACCCAGTACTTC
>-|TRBJ1-6|TRBV5-8|-
CASSFPASSYNSPLHF
TGTGCCAGCAGCTTCCCAGCGAGCTCCTATAATTCACCCCTCCACTTT
>-|TRBJ1-5|TRBV19|TRBD1
CASRTTGDSNQPQHF
TGTGCCAGTAGAACGACAGGGGATAGCAATCAGCCCCAGCATTTT
>once|TRBJ2-1|TRBV9|TRBD1
CASSVIKTGSTYNEQFF
TGTGCCAGCAGCGTTATAAAGACAGGGTCTACCTACAATGAGCAGTTCTTC
>-|TRBJ1-1|TRBV27|TRBD1
CASRGQPFMNTEAFF
TGTGCCAGCAGGGGACAGCCCTTCATGAACACTGAAGCTTTCTTT
>once|TRBJ1-2|TRBV15|TRBD1
CATSGDNLDRDKGYTF
TGTGCCACCAGCGGAGATAACTTAGACAGGGATAAAGGCTACACCTTC
>-|TRBJ1-4|TRBV5-6|-
CASSLEQGREKLFF
TGTGCCAGCAGCTTGGAACAGGGTCGGGAAAAACTGTTTTTT
>-|TRBJ2-3|TRBV7-2|TRBD2
CASSWGGSADTQYF
TGTGCCAGCAGCTGGGGCGGGAGCGCAGATACGCAGTATTTT
>-|TRBJ2-7|TRBV7-8|TRBD2
CASSPSGSGSYEQYF
TGTGCCAGCAGCCCGAGCGGGAGCGGCTCCTACGAGCAGTACTTC